A single sample gave rise to the 14 T cell receptor beta chains below, sequenced in a study of blood T cell repertoires in COVID-19 (TCRdb year 2020). Libraries came from the immunoSEQ multiplex PCR assay. TCRdb provides this immuneACCESS table in a form limited to in-frame rearrangements. Some clones are lacking; in checked studies, under half of them reflect an unresolved V gene, and why the rest are absent is not known. The sample records 240,000 or so clones, about 82% of which are singletons. Over 2% of the sample lies in the top ten. Sequencing was carried out using PBMCs or T cells enriched from blood (not recorded which). The source of these receptors is a woman aged 45-65 years who had recovered from COVID-19.

This sequence joins TRBV7-2 and TRBJ1-2; 8 positions match TRBD1. This CDR3 has 15 amino acids. Germline V CDR1 and CDR2: SGHTA, FQGNSA. Trimming cost V 5 bases and J 4 bases; bases outside gene matches: 9. The CDR3 sequence: CASSQDRVSGYGYTF. The CDR3 DNA reads as TGTGCCAGCAGCCAGGACAGGGTTTCAGGCTATGGCTACACCTTC.

The chain links TRBV11-2 to TRBJ1-1; 8 bases are a match to TRBD1. The CDR3 is 15 amino acids. The V gene end was trimmed by 5 bases and the J gene end by 4 bases; junction bases not matched to a gene: 9. The germline V gene has CDR1 SGHAT and CDR2 FQNNGV. The CDR3 region has the DNA TGTGCCAGCAGCATGGACAGGGTTATCGGCACTGAAGCTTTCTTT. Translating it yields CASSMDRVIGTEAFF.

This clone was seen a single time. Written as DNA, the CDR3 is TGTGCCACCAGTGACCAGCCGGGACTCACCTACAATGAGCAGTTCTTC. This gives the protein CATSDQPGLTYNEQFF. The V call is TRBV24-1, the J call TRBJ2-1, with TRBD2 as a possible D gene (6 bases). Germline CDR1 and CDR2: KGHDR and SFDVKD. The CDR3 is 16 residues long. The ends were cut back, 4 bases at V and 2 bases at J, with 14 bases in the middle.

The chain is built from TRBV28 and TRBJ2-7; 9 bases match TRBD2. There are 16 residues in the CDR3. The V gene's germline CDR1 is MDHEN and CDR2 SYDVKM. V trimming: 1 base; J trimming: 7 bases; junction bases outside the gene matches: 11. The CDR3 here is CASSLYRLAAILEQYF. The CDR3 bases are TGTGCCAGCAGTTTATATCGACTAGCGGCAATACTAGAGCAGTACTTC.

Written as DNA, the CDR3 is TGTGCCAGCAGTAAACTAGCGGGAGGGTCCAATGAGCAGTTCTTC. Protein product: CASSKLAGGSNEQFF. The chain uses TRBV7-9 and TRBJ2-1; 13 nucleotides match TRBD2. The CDR3 loop spans 15 amino acids. After removal of 6 bases from V and 6 bases from J, the junction contained 5 bases not matched to a gene. Germline CDR1 SEHNR, CDR2 FQNEAQ (reference sequence).

This clone was recorded a few times. The chain uses TRBV27 and TRBJ2-1; maybe TRBD2 (7 bases). CDR3 length equals 13 residues. Germline V gene sequence: CDR1 MNHEY, CDR2 SMNVEV (reference sequence). Trimming took off 5 bases at V and 8 bases at J, with 13 bases between the two ends. CDR3 bases: TGTGCCAGCAGTCCCGGAGGGGGGGATGAGCAGTTCTTC. Translation: CASSPGGGDEQFF.

V is TRBV6-5 and J is TRBJ1-5; D possibly corresponds to TRBD1 (6 bases). This CDR3 comprises 14 residues. Germline lookup yields CDR1 MNHEY and CDR2 SVGAGI. V was clipped by 7 bases and J by 3 bases, with 13 bases between them. The CDR3 is CASKTGTFNQPQHF. In DNA, the CDR3 is TGTGCCAGCAAAACCGGGACATTCAATCAGCCCCAGCATTTT.

This chain joins TRBV6-2 or TRBV6-3 and TRBJ1-1, with 10 bases that match TRBD1. Unmatched junction bases numbered 7, after V lost 6 bases and J lost 3 bases. This CDR3 has 15 residues. Germline loops: CDR1 MNHEY, CDR2 SVGEGT. The CDR3 DNA is TGTGCCAGCAGCCCTCGACAGGGGGCGTACACTGAAGCTTTCTTT. It encodes CASSPRQGAYTEAFF.

The chain employs TRBV4-1 and TRBJ2-3, with 8 bases identical to TRBD2. The CDR3 extends over 14 amino acids. After removal of 6 bases from V and 6 bases from J, the junction contained 8 bases not matched to a gene. Germline lookup yields CDR1 MGHRA and CDR2 YSYEKL. The CDR3: CASSKCGGWDTQYF. The CDR3 DNA reads TGCGCCAGCAGTAAGTGCGGGGGGTGGGATACGCAGTATTTT.

This chain joins TRBV9 and TRBJ2-1, with TRBD1 matching over 7 bases. Germline loops: CDR1 SGDLS, CDR2 YYNGEE. Trimming at V came to 7 bases and at J to 7 bases, leaving 5 bases not matched to a gene. The CDR3 length is 12 residues. The CDR3 coding sequence is TGTGCCAGCGAGGGGGCCGGGAATGAGCAGTTCTTC. Protein product: CASEGAGNEQFF. Filled out from reference TRBV9 and TRBJ2-1, the complete variable domain reads DSGVTQTPKHLITATGQRVTLRCSPRSGDLSVYWYQQSLDQGLQFLIQYYNGEERAKGNILERFSAQQFPDLHSELNLSSLELGDSALYFCASEGAGNEQFFGPGTRLTVL.

This clone was seen only once. The chain uses TRBV3-1 (or the pseudogene TRBV3-2) and TRBJ1-1, with TRBD1 as a possible D gene (6 bases). The CDR3 runs 13 residues. From germline, CDR1 is LGHDT and CDR2 YNNKEL (reference sequence). The V and J ends lost 6 bases and 0 bases respectively, with 8 bases between them. The CDR3: CASRGGMNTEAFF. Written as DNA, the CDR3 is TGTGCCAGCAGAGGGGGAATGAACACTGAAGCTTTCTTT.

This clone was counted between two and nine times. The chain employs TRBV15 and TRBJ1-3; a weak D match, TRBD1 (5 bases). V shed 3 bases and J shed 3 bases, with 18 bases lying between them. The CDR3 is 17 residues long. Germline V CDR1 and CDR2: LNHNV, YYDKDF (reference sequence). The CDR3 bases are TGTGCCACCAGCAGGGCAAGCGGGACCTGGAGTGGAAACACCATATATTTT. As protein: CATSRASGTWSGNTIYF.

This clone was counted between two and nine times. The chain couples TRBV5-1 to TRBJ1-2, with a weak D call TRBD1 (5 bases). V was clipped by 5 bases and J by 7 bases, with 9 bases between them. The CDR3 covers 11 residues. Germline V CDR1 and CDR2: SGHRS, YFSETQ. CDR3 nucleotide sequence: TGCGCCAGCAGTTCAGGGTCTGGCTACACCTTC. This sequence encodes CASSSGSGYTF.

The rearrangement links TRBV6-1 to TRBJ1-5; no reliable D call. Looked up from germline, CDR1 is MNHNS and CDR2 is SASEGT. The CDR3 runs 13 residues. V gave up 0 bases and J gave up 2 bases, with 2 bases separating them. CDR3 coding DNA: TGTGCCAGCAGTGAAGCCGGCAATCAGCCCCAGCATTTT. It translates to CASSEAGNQPQHF.